A single sample gave rise to the 23 T cell receptor beta chains below, sequenced in a study of cytomegalovirus exposure and HLA in healthy donors. PCR employed 60 Vbeta and 13 Jbeta primers. Produced via immunoSEQ multiplex PCR; TCRdb's table is partial and in-frame only. The table records around 120,000 clones, about three quarters of them present only once. Sequenced material: PBMCs. All receptors come from a woman aged 40 to 49 in good health and CMV-seropositive.

This chain links TRBV30 with TRBJ1-2; possibly TRBD1 for D (6 bases). The V gene lost 1 base and the J gene lost 8 bases, with 14 bases spanning the gap. The length of the CDR3 is 13 residues. Per the germline V gene, CDR1 is GTSNPN and CDR2 is SVGIG (reference sequence). CDR3 nucleotide sequence: TGTGCCTGGAGTGAGTACAGGGAGTCGGGCTACACCTTC. It is translated as CAWSEYRESGYTF.

The chain combines TRBV30 with TRBJ1-3; D remains unclear. This CDR3 has 16 residues. Germline V gene lookup returns CDR1 GTSNPN and CDR2 SVGIG (reference sequence). V was cut by 5 bases and J by 7 bases, with 24 bases left in between. CDR3 in DNA: TGTGCCTGGCGTGCCGTTCGGTTTAGCTCTTGGAACACCATATATTTT. Translated: CAWRAVRFSSWNTIYF.

The CDR3 region is CASSFRDRGSGNTIYF. CDR3 nucleotides: TGTGCCAGTAGTTTCCGGGACAGGGGCTCTGGAAACACCATATATTTT. J is TRBJ1-3 and V is TRBV19; 10 nucleotides align to TRBD1. Germline CDR1 is LNHDA and CDR2 is SQIVND (reference sequence). The length of the CDR3 is 16 residues. J gave up 0 bases and V 5 bases, and 4 bases lay outside the gene matches.

In its sample, this clone was seen once. This chain joins TRBV10-1 and TRBJ2-5; tentatively, D is TRBD2 (5 bases). There are 15 residues in the CDR3. V dropped 3 bases and J dropped 3 bases, with 14 bases sitting between them. Germline loops: CDR1 WNHNN, CDR2 SYGVQD (reference sequence). The CDR3 region has the DNA TGCGCCAGCAGTGACTCCGGGATTGGGAAAGAGACCCAGTACTTC. Translation: CASSDSGIGKETQYF.

The J gene is TRBJ2-1, the V gene TRBV4-3, with D tentatively TRBD2 (5 bases). The CDR3 has 15 amino acids. In germline, CDR1 is LGHNA, CDR2 YSLEER. Trimming pared 0 bases from V and 4 bases from J, leaving 10 bases between. CDR3 in amino acids: CASSQERAKYNEQFF. The CDR3 DNA is TGCGCCAGCAGCCAAGAGCGGGCAAAGTACAATGAGCAGTTCTTC.

V gene TRBV7-2 combines with J gene TRBJ2-7; 8 bases line up with TRBD2. Per germline, CDR1 SGHTA and CDR2 FQGNSA. Losses at the gene ends were 5 bases for V and 6 bases for J; bases not matched to a gene: 9. This CDR3 is 14 amino acids long. The CDR3 DNA is TGTGCCAGCAGCCGGGAGGGGGGCCGACGCGAGCAGTACTTC. It translates to CASSREGGRREQYF.

V is TRBV5-5 and J is TRBJ2-7, with 8 bases that match TRBD2. CDR1 and CDR2 from the germline V gene are SGHKS and YYEKEE (reference sequence). The CDR3 contains 16 residues. The trim removed 4 bases at V and 0 bases at J, leaving 9 bases unmatched. The CDR3 sequence is CASSLRGGSGSYEQYF. The CDR3 nucleotides are TGTGCCAGCAGCCTCCGGGGGGGAAGTGGCTCCTACGAGCAGTACTTC.

This clone was picked up a small number of times. This chain links TRBV6-5 with TRBJ1-3, with 7 bases identical to TRBD1. The CDR3 consists of 15 residues. The trim removed 7 bases at V and 0 bases at J, leaving 6 bases unmatched. The V gene's germline CDR1 is MNHEY and CDR2 SVGAGI. CDR3 nucleotide sequence: TGTGCCAGCACCAACAGGGGCTCCTCTGGAAACACCATATATTTT. Protein sequence: CASTNRGSSGNTIYF.

The DNA of the CDR3 is TGTGCCAGCAGTTACGGACTAGCGGAGTCCTCCTACGAGCAGTACTTC. It is translated as CASSYGLAESSYEQYF. The chain has TRBV6-5 and TRBJ2-7, with TRBD2 matching over 10 bases. Germline CDR1 reads MNHEY; CDR2 reads SVGAGI. The ends lost 2 bases at V and 0 bases at J; junction bases unmatched: 4. There are 16 residues in the CDR3.

The J gene is TRBJ2-1, the V gene TRBV2, with D tentatively TRBD2 (5 bases). With 8 bases removed from V and 8 bases from J, the gap between germline ends came to 7 bases. Germline-derived CDR1 and CDR2 are SNHLY and FYNNEI. The CDR3 is 10 amino acids. CDR3 DNA: TGTGCCAGCGGGCGGGATGAGCAGTTCTTC. Amino acids: CASGRDEQFF.

This CDR3 is CASGLYRGLFTEAFF. DNA for the CDR3: TGTGCTAGTGGCCTCTACAGGGGGCTGTTCACTGAAGCTTTCTTT. The chain recombines TRBV12-5 with TRBJ1-1; 9 bases line up with TRBD1. Per the germline V gene, CDR1 is LGHNT and CDR2 is FRNRAP. The CDR3 extends over 15 amino acids. J gave up 4 bases and V 6 bases, and 9 bases lay outside the gene matches.

This clone was seen a single time. This chain links TRBV5-6 with TRBJ2-7, with D tentatively TRBD2 (5 bases). There are 14 residues in the CDR3. Germline V gene sequence: CDR1 SGHDT, CDR2 YYEEEE. V gave up 0 bases and J gave up 5 bases, with 12 bases separating them. The chain's CDR3 is CASSLALAPHEQYF. CDR3 sequence (DNA): TGTGCCAGCAGCTTGGCCCTAGCCCCACACGAGCAGTACTTC.

V gene TRBV7-6 combines with J gene TRBJ2-3; perhaps TRBD1 as D (6 bases). Germline V gene lookup returns CDR1 SGHVS and CDR2 FNYEAQ. The CDR3 sequence is 16 residues long. Trimming removed 5 bases at V and 2 bases at J, with 17 bases between. The CDR3 protein is CASSPYGQGTTDTQYF. DNA of the CDR3: TGTGCCAGCAGCCCCTACGGTCAGGGGACCACAGATACGCAGTATTTT.

The J gene is TRBJ2-2, the V gene TRBV7-6; D perhaps matches TRBD1 (6 bases). CDR1 is SGHVS, CDR2 FNYEAQ, per germline. V lost 5 bases to trimming and J lost 4 bases, with 14 bases between them. CDR3 length: 15 residues. The CDR3 here is CASSPQGRATGELFF. CDR3 nucleotide sequence: TGTGCCAGCAGCCCACAGGGAAGGGCCACCGGGGAGCTGTTTTTT. The full variable domain, in which reference TRBV7-6 and TRBJ2-2 provide the parts outside the CDR3, is GAGVSQSPRYKVTKRGQDVALRCDPISGHVSLYWYRQALGQGPEFLTYFNYEAQQDKSGLPNDRFSAERPEGSISTLTIQRTEQRDSAMYRCASSPQGRATGELFFGEGSRLTVL.

The gene calls are TRBV5-4 and TRBJ2-3; 9 nucleotides match TRBD1. CDR3 length equals 15 residues. J lost 4 bases, V lost 4 bases, and 7 bases had no gene match. Germline assignment: CDR1 SGHNT and CDR2 YYREEE (reference sequence). The CDR3 sequence is CASSQQGAQADTQYF. In DNA, the CDR3 is TGTGCCAGCAGCCAACAGGGGGCGCAGGCAGATACGCAGTATTTT.

This rearrangement joins TRBV29-1 to TRBJ1-2, with TRBD1 matching 9 bases. Germline CDR1 is SQVTM and CDR2 is ANQGSEA. Trimming took 1 base from V and 4 from J; bases not matched to a gene: 4. This CDR3 region has 14 residues. CDR3 nucleotide sequence: TGCAGCGTTGAAGGGGACAGGGAGGCCTATGGCTACACCTTC. It codes for CSVEGDREAYGYTF.

V is TRBV5-4 and J is TRBJ2-1; a possible D gene is TRBD2 (6 bases). This CDR3 contains 15 residues. Germline CDR1 is SGHNT and CDR2 is YYREEE (reference sequence). V lost 0 bases and J lost 4, with 11 bases in between. Written as DNA, the CDR3 is TGTGCCAGCAGCTTGGGTCTAGCGAAATACAATGAGCAGTTCTTC. Translated, it gives CASSLGLAKYNEQFF.

The chain joins TRBV11-2 to TRBJ1-1; 9 bases fit TRBD1. The CDR3 covers 15 residues. V shed 3 bases and J 5 bases; nucleotides not matched to a gene: 7. The V gene's germline CDR1 is SGHAT and CDR2 FQNNGV. The CDR3 coding sequence is TGTGCCAGCAGCTTCAGACAGGGGGTTAATACTGAAGCTTTCTTT. It codes for CASSFRQGVNTEAFF.

The rearrangement uses TRBV18 and TRBJ2-7; 7 bases fit TRBD1. Germline V gives CDR1 KGHSH, CDR2 LQKENI. The CDR3 spans 18 residues. V lost 6 bases, J lost 0 bases, and 17 bases stayed unmatched. The CDR3 protein is CASSISPPGQSSSYEQYF. The CDR3 bases are TGTGCCAGCTCCATAAGCCCCCCGGGACAGTCTAGCTCCTACGAGCAGTACTTC.

This clone turned up a few times. This sequence joins TRBV2 and TRBJ1-1; no clear D. Germline V lookup: CDR1 SNHLY, CDR2 FYNNEI. CDR3 length equals 11 residues. The ends were cut back, 8 bases at V and 4 bases at J, with 8 bases in the middle. CDR3 in amino acids: CASGWATEAFF. The CDR3 coding sequence is TGTGCCAGCGGGTGGGCCACTGAAGCTTTCTTT.

This clone was observed once. The V gene is TRBV19, the J gene TRBJ2-5; D not resolved. Trimming pared 3 bases from V and 4 bases from J, leaving 12 bases between. This CDR3 spans 14 amino acids. The germline V gene has CDR1 LNHDA and CDR2 SQIVND (reference sequence). The CDR3 spells CASSIGARGETQYF. In DNA, the CDR3 is TGTGCCAGTAGTATCGGAGCTCGAGGAGAGACCCAGTACTTC.

The chain employs TRBV7-8 and TRBJ2-7, with a weak D call TRBD2 (5 bases). In germline, CDR1 is SGHVS, CDR2 FQNEAQ. CDR3 size: 18 residues. V was trimmed by 4 bases and J by 0 bases, leaving 22 bases between them. CDR3 amino acids: CASSWYSDLGLLSYEQYF. CDR3 in DNA: TGTGCCAGCAGCTGGTACTCGGACTTGGGCTTACTCTCCTACGAGCAGTACTTC.

The gene calls are TRBV6-5 and TRBJ2-5, with D maybe TRBD1 (6 bases). Germline CDR1 is MNHEY and CDR2 is SVGAGI. The ends were cut back, 5 bases at V and 5 bases at J, with 9 bases in the middle. There are 12 residues in the CDR3. CDR3: CASSQGKETQYF. DNA for the CDR3: TGTGCCAGCAGTCAGGGGAAGGAGACCCAGTACTTC.